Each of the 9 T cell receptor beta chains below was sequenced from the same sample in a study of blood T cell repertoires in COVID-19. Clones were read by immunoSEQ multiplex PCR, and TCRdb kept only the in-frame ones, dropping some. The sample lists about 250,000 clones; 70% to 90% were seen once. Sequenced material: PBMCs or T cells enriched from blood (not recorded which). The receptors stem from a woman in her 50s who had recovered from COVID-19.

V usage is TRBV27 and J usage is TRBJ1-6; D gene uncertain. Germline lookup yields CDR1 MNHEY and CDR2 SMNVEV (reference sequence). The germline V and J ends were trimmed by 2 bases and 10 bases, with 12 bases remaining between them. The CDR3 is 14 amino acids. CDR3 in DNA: TGTGCCAGCAGTTTACGGGGAGTAGGGTCACCCCTCCACTTT. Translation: CASSLRGVGSPLHF.

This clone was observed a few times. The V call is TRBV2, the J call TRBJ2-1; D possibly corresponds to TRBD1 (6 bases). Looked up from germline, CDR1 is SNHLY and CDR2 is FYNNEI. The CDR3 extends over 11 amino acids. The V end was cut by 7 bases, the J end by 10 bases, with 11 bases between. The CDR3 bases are TGTGCCAGCACGTACAGGGAAGAGCAGTTCTTC. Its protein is CASTYREEQFF.

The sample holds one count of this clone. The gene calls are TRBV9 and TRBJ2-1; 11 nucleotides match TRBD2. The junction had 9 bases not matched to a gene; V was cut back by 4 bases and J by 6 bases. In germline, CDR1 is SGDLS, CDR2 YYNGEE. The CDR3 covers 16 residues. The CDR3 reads CASSPLAGGPRNEQFF. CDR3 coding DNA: TGTGCCAGCAGCCCCTTAGCGGGAGGGCCTCGCAATGAGCAGTTCTTC.

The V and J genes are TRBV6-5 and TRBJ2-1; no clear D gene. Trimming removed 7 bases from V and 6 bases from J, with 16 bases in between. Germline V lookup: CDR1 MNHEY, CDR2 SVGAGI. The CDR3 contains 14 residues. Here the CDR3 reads CASKTGLVANEQFF. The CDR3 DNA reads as TGTGCCAGCAAGACGGGTCTCGTGGCCAATGAGCAGTTCTTC.

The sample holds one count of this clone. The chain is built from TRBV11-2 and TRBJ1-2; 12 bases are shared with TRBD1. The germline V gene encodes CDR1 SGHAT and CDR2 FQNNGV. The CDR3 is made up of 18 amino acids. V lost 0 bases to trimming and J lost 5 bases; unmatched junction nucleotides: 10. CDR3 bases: TGTGCCAGCAGCTTAGATCTTGGGACAGGGGGCGTCGGATATGGCTACACCTTC. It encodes CASSLDLGTGGVGYGYTF. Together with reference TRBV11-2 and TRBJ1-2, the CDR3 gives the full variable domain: EAGVAQSPRYKIIEKRQSVAFWCNPISGHATLYWYQQILGQGPKLLIQFQNNGVVDDSQLPKDRFSAERLKGVDSTLKIQPAKLEDSAVYLCASSLDLGTGGVGYGYTFGSGTRLTVV.

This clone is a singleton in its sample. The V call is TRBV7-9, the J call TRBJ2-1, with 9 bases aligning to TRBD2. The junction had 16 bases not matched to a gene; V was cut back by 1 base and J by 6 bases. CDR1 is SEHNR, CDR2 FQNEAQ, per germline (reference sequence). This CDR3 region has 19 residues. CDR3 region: CASSLEGSGSSFLGNEQFF. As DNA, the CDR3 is TGTGCCAGCAGCTTAGAGGGTAGCGGGAGTAGTTTTTTGGGCAATGAGCAGTTCTTC.

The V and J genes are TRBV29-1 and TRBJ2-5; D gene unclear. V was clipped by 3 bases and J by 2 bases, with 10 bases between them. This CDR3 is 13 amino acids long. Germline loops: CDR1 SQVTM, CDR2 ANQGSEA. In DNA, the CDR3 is TGCAGCGTTGATTCTCAGTTACAAGAGACCCAGTACTTC. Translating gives CSVDSQLQETQYF.

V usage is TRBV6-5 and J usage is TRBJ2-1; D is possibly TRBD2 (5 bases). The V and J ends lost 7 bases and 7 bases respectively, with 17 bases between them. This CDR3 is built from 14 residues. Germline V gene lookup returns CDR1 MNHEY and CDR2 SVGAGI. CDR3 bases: TGTGCCAGCATCCTAGCATGGGGAACTAATGAGCAGTTCTTC. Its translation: CASILAWGTNEQFF.

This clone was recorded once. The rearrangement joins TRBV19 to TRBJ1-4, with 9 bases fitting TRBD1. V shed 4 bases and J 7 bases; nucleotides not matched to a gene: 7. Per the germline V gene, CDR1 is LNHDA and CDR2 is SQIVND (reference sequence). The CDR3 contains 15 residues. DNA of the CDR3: TGTGCCAGTAGTACCAGACAGGGGGGGACTGAAAAACTGTTTTTT. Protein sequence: CASSTRQGGTEKLFF.